These 32 T cell receptor beta chains came from one sample sequenced in a study of identical twins listed by TCRdb under 2016. To prepare the library, 5' RACE was applied. This sample was sequenced with an Illumina HiSeq 2000. Through fastp at Q25 and MiXCR, TCRdb rebuilt clones from the public reads, retaining in-frame beta chains. Entries are consolidated by CDR3 protein sequence, retaining the most common genes and DNA. The sample table records around 1.7 million distinct CDR3 sequences; roughly 35% of these occur just once. The ten largest make up around 0.3% of the sample. Input material: cord blood. These receptors were obtained from a newborn girl in good health.

This rearrangement joins TRBV4-2 to TRBJ2-3; 13 nucleotides align to TRBD2. The length of the CDR3 is 16 residues. Germline lookup yields CDR1 LGHNA and CDR2 YNFKEQ. Trimming cost V 5 bases and J 3 bases; bases outside gene matches: 5. CDR3 in DNA: TGTGCCAGCAGCTTCGGGACTAGCGGGAAAACAGATACGCAGTATTTT. This encodes CASSFGTSGKTDTQYF.

Only a few counts were recorded for this clonotype. The chain uses TRBV12-3 or TRBV12-4 and TRBJ1-5; D possibly corresponds to TRBD1 (6 bases). The CDR3 covers 14 residues. Trimming stripped 8 bases from V and 5 bases from J, with 16 bases between. CDR3 sequence reads: CASRGGARHQPQHF. The CDR3 DNA sequence: TGTGCCAGCCGGGGGGGGGCGAGACATCAGCCCCAGCATTTT.

The CDR3 region has the DNA TGTGCCACCAGTGACCCATTTTTTGGGGGAGGAGATGAGCAGTTCTTC. Protein: CATSDPFFGGGDEQFF. The J gene is TRBJ2-1, the V gene TRBV24-1; possibly TRBD2 for D (6 bases). The CDR3 is 16 residues long. Germline values: CDR1 KGHDR, CDR2 SFDVKD. V was trimmed by 4 bases and J by 8 bases, leaving 20 bases between them.

A remark on this clonotype: A much larger clone lies one base from this, so it may be a read error. The rearrangement joins TRBV12-3 or TRBV12-4 to TRBJ2-3; 9 bases are shared with TRBD1. Trimming cost V 5 bases and J 6 bases; bases outside gene matches: 9. The CDR3 runs to 15 residues. CDR3 DNA: TGTGCCAGCAGTCCGACCAGGACAGGGGTCGATACGCAGTATTTT. This codes for CASSPTRTGVDTQYF.

The rearrangement uses TRBV4-2 and TRBJ2-5, with TRBD2 matching 7 bases. J lost 2 bases, V lost 6 bases, and 3 bases had no gene match. Germline V lookup: CDR1 LGHNA, CDR2 YNFKEQ. CDR3 size: 13 residues. CDR3 in DNA: TGTGCCAGCAGTTGGACTAGACAAGAGACCCAGTACTTC. Amino acids: CASSWTRQETQYF.

This clonotype has a handful of counts. The rearrangement joins TRBV12-3 or TRBV12-4 to TRBJ1-5; D call uncertain. V lost 8 bases, J lost 6 bases, and 17 bases lay in between. The CDR3 is 14 residues long. CDR3 coding DNA: TGTGCCAGCTCTCCCTCCATCGGGCGTCAGCCCCAGCATTTT. It is translated as CASSPSIGRQPQHF.

This clonotype was recorded a few times. The chain is built from TRBV20-1 and TRBJ2-3; 11 bases align to TRBD2. The J segment lost 7 bases and the V segment lost 3 bases, leaving 3 bases of the junction unmatched. This CDR3 has 13 residues. In germline, CDR1 is DFQATT, CDR2 SNEGSKA (reference sequence). The CDR3: CSARGLAAYTQYF. CDR3 DNA: TGCAGTGCTAGGGGACTAGCGGCCTATACGCAGTATTTT.

The chain is built from TRBV6-2 or TRBV6-3 and TRBJ1-2, with D possibly being TRBD1 (6 bases). Trimming removed 5 bases from V and 4 bases from J, with 17 bases in between. CDR3 size: 15 residues. Germline CDR1 reads MNHEY; CDR2 reads SVGEGT. CDR3 residues: CASSHPRGFGYGYTF. DNA of the CDR3: TGTGCCAGCAGTCATCCCAGGGGTTTTGGCTATGGCTACACCTTC.

This clonotype was detected many times. The chain has TRBV28 and TRBJ2-1, with 12 bases identical to TRBD2. The germline V gene encodes CDR1 MDHEN and CDR2 SYDVKM. The CDR3 length is 14 residues. The V and J ends lost 2 bases and 10 bases, in that order; junction bases with no gene match: 3. The CDR3 sequence is CASSLLAGGLEQFF. CDR3 DNA: TGTGCCAGCAGTTTACTAGCGGGAGGGTTGGAGCAGTTCTTC. The whole variable domain, remainder taken from reference TRBV28 and TRBJ2-1, is DVKVTQSSRYLVKRTGEKVFLECVQDMDHENMFWYRQDPGLGLRLIYFSYDVKMKEKGDIPEGYSVSREKKERFSLILESASTNQTSMYLCASSLLAGGLEQFFGPGTRLTVL.

This clonotype was observed a few times. CDR3 amino acids: CASSSTRSGGVLTDTQYF. In DNA form, the CDR3 reads TGTGCCAGCAGTTCCACCCGTAGCGGGGGGGTACTCACAGATACGCAGTATTTT. The chain has TRBV6-5 and TRBJ2-3, with 11 bases lining up with TRBD2. This CDR3 spans 18 amino acids. Losses at the gene ends were 4 bases for V and 2 bases for J; bases not matched to a gene: 11. CDR1 is MNHEY, CDR2 SVGAGI, per germline.

This sequence joins TRBV7-2 and TRBJ2-3, with unresolved D. The germline CDR1 and CDR2 sequences are SGHTA and FQGNSA. V was shortened by 5 bases and J by 4 bases, with 13 bases between the two germline ends. The CDR3 runs to 14 residues. CDR3 sequence (DNA): TGTGCCAGCAGCCTAGACCCTCGGGCAGATACGCAGTATTTT. It yields the protein CASSLDPRADTQYF. Full variable domain (rest looked up from reference TRBV7-2 and TRBJ2-3): GAGVSQSPSNKVTEKGKDVELRCDPISGHTALYWYRQSLGQGLEFLIYFQGNSAPDKSGLPSDRFSAERTGGSVSTLTIQRTQQEDSAVYLCASSLDPRADTQYFGPGTRLTVL.

The chain uses TRBV20-1 and TRBJ2-5; a possible D gene is TRBD2 (6 bases). Per germline, CDR1 DFQATT and CDR2 SNEGSKA (reference sequence). The CDR3 covers 12 residues. Trimming cost V 3 bases and J 4 bases, with 9 bases left between them. CDR3 region: CSASSSAETQYF. The CDR3 nucleotides are TGCAGTGCTAGCTCTAGCGCAGAGACCCAGTACTTC.

This sequence joins TRBV7-9 and TRBJ2-1, with TRBD2 matching 7 bases. The CDR3 runs 15 residues. V lost 4 bases and J lost 9; bases outside the gene matches: 12. Germline CDR1 and CDR2: SEHNR and FQNEAQ (reference sequence). CDR3 loop: CASSWTRGRMSEQFF. CDR3 in DNA: TGTGCCAGCAGCTGGACTCGCGGGAGAATGAGTGAGCAGTTCTTC.

The table lists this clonotype with a few counts. V usage is TRBV12-3 or TRBV12-4 and J usage is TRBJ2-4; D is possibly TRBD2 (6 bases). The DNA end lines up better with TRBJ2-7; the J call may be wrong. CDR3 length: 13 amino acids. The CDR3 coding sequence is TGTGCCAGCAGTTTGGACGAGGAGGGCGAGCAGTACTTC. This encodes CASSLDEEGEQYF.

This clonotype was found a few times. This chain connects TRBV20-1 to TRBJ1-6; D not resolved. Between the trimmed V and J ends, which lost 0 bases and 14 bases, there was a span of 8 bases. CDR1 and CDR2 from the germline V gene are DFQATT and SNEGSKA (reference sequence). CDR3 length: 11 residues. CDR3 nucleotide sequence: TGCAGTGCTAGAGAGGCGTACACCCTCCACTTT. Translating gives CSAREAYTLHF.

This clonotype was seen a few times. The J gene is TRBJ2-7, the V gene TRBV11-2; 9 bases align to TRBD1. Per germline, CDR1 SGHAT and CDR2 FQNNGV. The CDR3 consists of 16 residues. J was trimmed by 7 bases and V by 5 bases; bases with no gene match: 15. CDR3 sequence reads: CASSPPWRDRAREQYF. The CDR3 nucleotides read TGTGCCAGCAGCCCACCCTGGCGGGACAGGGCACGGGAGCAGTACTTC.

This clonotype appeared many times. This chain connects TRBV29-1 to TRBJ2-7; D gene unclear. V was shortened by 3 bases and J by 3 bases, with 12 bases between the two germline ends. In germline, CDR1 is SQVTM, CDR2 ANQGSEA. This CDR3 has 13 amino acids. DNA of the CDR3: TGCAGCGTTGAGGTGGTGTCGGGCTACGAGCAGTACTTC. This encodes CSVEVVSGYEQYF.

The sample holds many counts of this clonotype. This sequence joins TRBV28 and TRBJ2-7; D perhaps matches TRBD2 (6 bases). Germline assignment: CDR1 MDHEN and CDR2 SYDVKM. Trimming removed 6 bases from V and 2 bases from J, with 14 bases in between. The CDR3 is made up of 14 amino acids. CDR3 sequence reads: CASSSGGTTYEQYF. The DNA for the CDR3 is TGTGCCAGCAGCAGTGGCGGGACCACCTACGAGCAGTACTTC.

This clonotype was counted a few times. The chain has TRBV12-3 or TRBV12-4 and TRBJ2-1; D ambiguous. There are 13 residues in the CDR3. V was pared by 8 bases and J by 1 base, with 9 bases between. Here the CDR3 DNA reads TGTGCCAGCGCTTCGCGGTCCTACAATGAGCAGTTCTTC. Translation: CASASRSYNEQFF.

Concerning this clonotype: This sequence may be a read error, since a much larger clone differs from it by one base. The chain combines TRBV10-3 with TRBJ2-1, with D possibly matching TRBD2 (6 bases). In germline, CDR1 is ENHRY, CDR2 SYGVKD. Trimming pared 2 bases from V and 4 bases from J, leaving 18 bases between. This CDR3 has 17 amino acids. CDR3 coding DNA: TGTGCCATCAGTGAGGGAGGCGGGGCCCCTCCATACAATGAGCAGTTCTTC. Translated: CAISEGGGAPPYNEQFF.

The table lists this clonotype with a few counts. The rearrangement links TRBV6-5 to TRBJ1-4; 8 nucleotides align to TRBD1. The CDR3 is made up of 16 amino acids. J gave up 3 bases and V 2 bases, and 5 bases lay outside the gene matches. The V gene's germline CDR1 is MNHEY and CDR2 SVGAGI. The CDR3 region is CASSYGRTGSNEKLFF. The CDR3 DNA reads as TGTGCCAGCAGTTACGGGCGGACAGGGTCTAATGAAAAACTGTTTTTT.

The gene calls are TRBV7-2 and TRBJ2-7; a weak D match, TRBD2 (6 bases). The ends were cut back, 1 base at V and 11 bases at J, with 15 bases in the middle. Germline V gene lookup returns CDR1 SGHTA and CDR2 FQGNSA. This CDR3 region has 13 residues. CDR3 DNA sequence: TGTGCCAGCAGCTTAGAGCGGGTCACCCCCGAGTACTTC. Translation: CASSLERVTPEYF.

V gene TRBV5-1 combines with J gene TRBJ1-6; 8 bases are shared with TRBD1. CDR1 is SGHRS and CDR2 is YFSETQ in the germline V gene. The CDR3 contains 14 residues. Trimming at V came to 8 bases and at J to 7 bases, leaving 8 bases not matched to a gene. As DNA, the CDR3 is TGCGCCAGTTCCGTCTGGGACAGGAATTCACCCCTCCACTTT. This codes for CASSVWDRNSPLHF.

Concerning this clonotype: The junction departs from the called germline gene at one end, perhaps through a read error. The chain combines TRBV7-8 with TRBJ2-3; unclear D gene. The germline gives CDR1 SGHVS, CDR2 FQNEAQ. The CDR3 totals 12 residues. The CDR3 region is CASSPDTDTQNF. The DNA for the CDR3 is TGTGCCAGCAGCCCTGACACAGATACGCAGAATTTT.

Comment on this clonotype: This may be a read error, as it is one base from a much larger clone. The rearrangement joins TRBV12-3 or TRBV12-4 to TRBJ2-1, with D hard to call. The DNA end is more similar to TRBJ2-7, so the J call may be wrong. This CDR3 is built from 15 residues. DNA of the CDR3: TGTGCCAGCAGTTTAGTTGGAGCTTTGGGCAATGAGCAGTACTTC. It encodes CASSLVGALGNEQYF.

This clonotype has just one count. The chain combines TRBV5-1 with TRBJ2-7; 10 bases are shared with TRBD2. The CDR3 is 17 amino acids. The junction had 14 bases not matched to a gene; V was cut back by 1 base and J by 7 bases. The germline V gene encodes CDR1 SGHRS and CDR2 YFSETQ. The CDR3 coding sequence is TGCGCCAGCAGCTTGTACATAGCGGGGGGATCCTACAATGAGCAGTACTTC. Translated, it gives CASSLYIAGGSYNEQYF.

This clonotype has more than one count but fewer than ten. V is TRBV20-1 and J is TRBJ2-1; D assignment may be TRBD1 or TRBD2 (5 bases each). The CDR3 is made up of 13 amino acids. V was cut by 1 base and J by 12 bases, with 16 bases left in between. CDR1 DFQATT and CDR2 SNEGSKA come from the germline V gene (reference sequence). CDR3 DNA sequence: TGCAGTGCTAGAGTAATGGGACCCGTCGGGCAGTTCTTC. Its protein product is CSARVMGPVGQFF.

Only a few counts were recorded for this clonotype. This chain links TRBV4-1 with TRBJ2-7, with 11 positions matching TRBD2. This CDR3 spans 18 amino acids. V shed 3 bases and J 4 bases; nucleotides not matched to a gene: 14. The germline V gene has CDR1 MGHRA and CDR2 YSYEKL. CDR3 sequence reads: CASSHGPGTSGRGYEQYF. The CDR3 region has the DNA TGCGCCAGCAGCCACGGACCCGGGACTAGCGGCAGAGGGTACGAGCAGTACTTC.

For this clonotype: One junction end disagrees with the germline gene, perhaps due to a read error. V usage is TRBV20-1 and J usage is TRBJ2-7; no definite D call. In germline, CDR1 is DFQATT, CDR2 SNEGSKA (reference sequence). The length of the CDR3 is 14 residues. Written as DNA, the CDR3 is TGCAGTGCACGCCTGACAAGCAACTCCCACGAGCAGTACTTC. This gives the protein CSARLTSNSHEQYF.

The genes are TRBV12-3 or TRBV12-4 and TRBJ2-7; D not certain. V lost 2 bases, J lost 9 bases, and 14 bases lay in between. This CDR3 spans 13 amino acids. CDR3 protein: CASSLRLDRVQYF. The CDR3 DNA is TGTGCCAGCAGTTTACGGCTAGATAGAGTGCAGTACTTC.

V gene TRBV10-3 combines with J gene TRBJ2-1; 7 nucleotides match TRBD2. V lost 6 bases and J lost 0; bases outside the gene matches: 8. CDR1 and CDR2 from the germline V gene are ENHRY and SYGVKD. CDR3 length: 16 residues. CDR3 in DNA: TGTGCCATCAGCGCCCTCCCTAGCGGCTCCTACAATGAGCAGTTCTTC. Translation gives CAISALPSGSYNEQFF.

This clonotype occurred a few times. The chain uses TRBV7-8 and TRBJ1-1; D might be TRBD1 (5 bases). The CDR3 runs to 17 residues. Trimming pared 3 bases from V and 0 bases from J, leaving 17 bases between. Germline V gene lookup returns CDR1 SGHVS and CDR2 FQNEAQ. The CDR3 nucleotides are TGTGCCAGCAGCTTTAGGGGCCGGGCAGACCTGAACACTGAAGCTTTCTTT. This encodes CASSFRGRADLNTEAFF.